These 9 T cell receptor beta chains originate from one sample sequenced in a study of cytomegalovirus exposure and HLA in healthy donors. The study ran its PCR with 60 Vbeta and 13 Jbeta primers. TCRdb's table, derived via immunoSEQ multiplex PCR, lists solely in-frame clones and lacks some. The top ten hold more than 1% of the sample, which has approximately 100,000 clones, 80% to 90% seen once. The specimen sequenced was PBMCs. The receptors originated from a woman under 30 in good health and CMV-seronegative.

The sample holds one count of this clone. The CDR3 here is CASSREVQDRVLGTPYGYTF. Written as DNA, the CDR3 is TGCGCCAGCAGCCGGGAGGTTCAGGACAGGGTATTGGGGACCCCCTATGGCTACACCTTC. The rearrangement joins TRBV4-3 to TRBJ1-2; TRBD1 agrees at 8 bases. The V segment lost 4 bases and the J segment 4 bases; nucleotides outside the gene matches: 23. Germline V gives CDR1 LGHNA, CDR2 YSLEER. This CDR3 spans 20 amino acids.

This clone was counted a few times. This chain links TRBV5-4 with TRBJ1-5; D not certain. The V gene's germline CDR1 is SGHNT and CDR2 YYREEE (reference sequence). V lost 0 bases and J lost 7, with 8 bases in between. This CDR3 spans 13 amino acids. The DNA for the CDR3 is TGTGCCAGCAGCTTGGACGTTGGCCAGCCCCAGCATTTT. This encodes CASSLDVGQPQHF.

This chain uses TRBV27 with TRBJ2-1, with 7 bases lining up with TRBD2. Germline trimming cut 3 bases from V and 4 bases from J; bases unmatched to any gene: 6. The CDR3 has 15 residues. Germline V lookup: CDR1 MNHEY, CDR2 SMNVEV (reference sequence). CDR3 nucleotides: TGTGCCAGCAGTTTCGACCTAGCGGCTTACAATGAGCAGTTCTTC. Amino acid sequence: CASSFDLAAYNEQFF.

The genes are TRBV7-9 and TRBJ2-7; 8 bases align to TRBD1. The junction had 10 bases not matched to a gene; V was cut back by 1 base and J by 2 bases. Germline V lookup: CDR1 SEHNR, CDR2 FQNEAQ (reference sequence). This CDR3 is built from 17 residues. CDR3 coding DNA: TGTGCCAGCAGCTTAGATTGGGGGACAGGCCTCACCTACGAGCAGTACTTC. Translated: CASSLDWGTGLTYEQYF.

The J gene is TRBJ2-7, the V gene TRBV9; D is perhaps TRBD2 (5 bases). Germline V gene sequence: CDR1 SGDLS, CDR2 YYNGEE. This CDR3 is 15 amino acids long. The germline V and J ends were trimmed by 1 base and 2 bases, with 13 bases remaining between them. The CDR3 DNA sequence: TGTGCCAGCAGCGTATCAGAAAGCGGCCCCTACGAGCAGTACTTC. It specifies CASSVSESGPYEQYF.

J is TRBJ2-5 and V is TRBV7-2; TRBD1 agrees at 8 bases. The V and J ends lost 5 bases and 3 bases, in that order; junction bases with no gene match: 5. The germline CDR1 and CDR2 sequences are SGHTA and FQGNSA. This CDR3 comprises 14 residues. The CDR3 is CASSLETGEETQYF. The CDR3 bases are TGTGCCAGCAGCCTAGAGACAGGGGAAGAGACCCAGTACTTC.

The rearrangement uses TRBV30 and TRBJ1-1, with 7 bases fitting TRBD1. With 5 bases clipped from V and 1 base from J, the junction kept 10 bases outside the gene matches. CDR3 length equals 15 residues. CDR1 GTSNPN and CDR2 SVGIG come from the germline V gene (reference sequence). This CDR3 is CAWGDRQGWNTEAFF. CDR3 nucleotides: TGTGCCTGGGGGGATAGACAGGGTTGGAACACTGAAGCTTTCTTT.

The chain combines TRBV27 with TRBJ2-7; 7 nucleotides agree with TRBD1. The CDR3 spans 14 residues. Germline-derived CDR1 and CDR2 are MNHEY and SMNVEV (reference sequence). With V trimmed by 8 bases and J by 4 bases, 11 bases remained unmatched. The CDR3 protein is CASSGQATAYEQYF. In DNA, the CDR3 is TGTGCCAGCTCCGGACAGGCGACGGCTTACGAGCAGTACTTC.

The chain links TRBV30 to TRBJ1-1, with D hard to call. CDR3 length: 11 residues. Between the trimmed V and J ends, which lost 1 base and 8 bases, there was a span of 8 bases. Germline V gene data show CDR1 as GTSNPN and CDR2 as SVGIG (reference sequence). CDR3 DNA: TGTGCCTGGAGTGATAGTGCCGAAGCTTTCTTT. It is translated as CAWSDSAEAFF.